The rows below give T cell receptor beta chains drawn from one sample of a study of PD-L1 blockade in urothelial cancer. TCRdb's copy holds only in-frame clones and misses some; the assay was immunoSEQ multiplex PCR. Here the sample spans more than 30,000 clones, 89% being singletons. Here the sequenced sample was PBMCs, taken around atezolizumab (anti-PD-L1) treatment. Receptors originate from a man older than 75 with urothelial cancer. Both conserved end residues are part of each CDR3. The D gene is left open where the match is weak. Rows may omit the clone size; those that give it use once, few, many or a size class.

CDR3 length: 15; D gene: -; J gene: TRBJ2-1; clone size: -; V gene: TRBV5-1; CDR3 protein: CASSLGQSGPNEQFF; CDR3 DNA: TGCGCCAGCAGCTTGGGTCAGTCAGGCCCAAATGAGCAGTTCTTC
CDR3 length: 14; D gene: -; J gene: TRBJ2-5; clone size: -; V gene: TRBV28; CDR3 protein: CASSLTQGVETQYF; CDR3 DNA: TGTGCCAGCAGTTTGACGCAGGGTGTAGAGACCCAGTACTTC
CDR3 length: 16; D gene: -; J gene: TRBJ1-3; clone size: -; V gene: TRBV28; CDR3 protein: CASSRYGTSSGNTIYF; CDR3 DNA: TGTGCCAGCAGTCGGTACGGGACATCCTCTGGAAACACCATATATTTT
CDR3 length: 14; D gene: -; J gene: TRBJ2-1; clone size: -; V gene: TRBV4-2; CDR3 protein: CASTREAGRNEQFF; CDR3 DNA: TGTGCCAGCACTCGAGAGGCGGGACGGAATGAGCAGTTCTTC
CDR3 length: 15; D gene: TRBD2; J gene: TRBJ2-5; clone size: once; V gene: TRBV15; CDR3 protein: CATSRIAGGQETQYF; CDR3 DNA: TGTGCCACCAGCAGAATTGCGGGAGGGCAAGAGACCCAGTACTTC
CDR3 length: 14; D gene: -; J gene: TRBJ2-1; clone size: -; V gene: TRBV7-2; CDR3 protein: CASSLALVGNEQFF; CDR3 DNA: TGTGCCAGCAGCTTAGCTCTAGTAGGCAATGAGCAGTTCTTC
CDR3 length: 16; D gene: TRBD2; J gene: TRBJ2-3; clone size: -; V gene: TRBV30; CDR3 protein: CAWSVGGRGGTDTQYF; CDR3 DNA: TGTGCCTGGAGTGTAGGCGGGAGAGGGGGCACAGATACGCAGTATTTT
CDR3 length: 16; D gene: TRBD1; J gene: TRBJ2-5; clone size: -; V gene: TRBV11-2; CDR3 protein: CASSSPPGQGVETQYF; CDR3 DNA: TGTGCCAGCAGTTCTCCCCCGGGACAGGGGGTCGAGACCCAGTACTTC
CDR3 length: 16; D gene: TRBD1; J gene: TRBJ1-2; clone size: -; V gene: TRBV4-1; CDR3 protein: CASSPSDGTGVYGYTF; CDR3 DNA: TGCGCCAGCAGCCCATCTGACGGGACAGGGGTTTATGGCTACACCTTC
CDR3 length: 18; D gene: -; J gene: TRBJ2-7; clone size: -; V gene: TRBV4-3; CDR3 protein: CASSQGAQMTGFSYEQYF; CDR3 DNA: TGCGCCAGCAGCCAAGGGGCGCAGATGACAGGCTTCTCCTACGAGCAGTACTTC
CDR3 length: 15; D gene: TRBD1; J gene: TRBJ2-7; clone size: -; V gene: TRBV5-1; CDR3 protein: CASSLQQGTEDEQYF; CDR3 DNA: TGCGCCAGCAGCCTACAACAGGGGACGGAGGACGAGCAGTACTTC
CDR3 length: 16; D gene: TRBD2; J gene: TRBJ2-1; clone size: -; V gene: TRBV19; CDR3 protein: CASSTRRGLANNEQFF; CDR3 DNA: TGTGCCAGTAGTACCCGGCGGGGACTAGCGAACAATGAGCAGTTCTTC
CDR3 length: 16; D gene: TRBD2; J gene: TRBJ2-5; clone size: -; V gene: TRBV9; CDR3 protein: CASSTRTSGRGETQYF; CDR3 DNA: TGTGCCAGCAGCACACGGACTAGCGGGAGGGGAGAGACCCAGTACTTC
CDR3 length: 16; D gene: TRBD1; J gene: TRBJ1-3; clone size: -; V gene: TRBV6-5; CDR3 protein: CASSSRQGRSGSTIYF; CDR3 DNA: TGTGCCAGCAGTTCAAGACAGGGGCGCTCTGGAAGCACCATATATTTT
CDR3 length: 12; D gene: -; J gene: TRBJ2-7; clone size: -; V gene: TRBV12-5; CDR3 protein: CASGLEQGRLYF; CDR3 DNA: TGTGCTAGTGGTTTGGAACAGGGACGTCTGTACTTC
CDR3 length: 16; D gene: -; J gene: TRBJ2-5; clone size: -; V gene: TRBV4-1; CDR3 protein: CASSDTYREGRETQYF; CDR3 DNA: TGCGCCAGCAGCGATACCTACAGGGAGGGTAGAGAGACCCAGTACTTC
CDR3 length: 16; D gene: -; J gene: TRBJ2-5; clone size: -; V gene: TRBV19; CDR3 protein: CASSIEGRGRVKTQYF; CDR3 DNA: TGTGCCAGTAGTATAGAGGGCAGGGGCAGGGTAAAGACCCAGTACTTC
CDR3 length: 13; D gene: -; J gene: TRBJ2-1; clone size: -; V gene: TRBV5-1; CDR3 protein: CASSEPGKNEQFF; CDR3 DNA: TGCGCCAGCAGTGAGCCCGGGAAGAATGAGCAGTTCTTC
CDR3 length: 14; D gene: -; J gene: TRBJ1-4; clone size: -; V gene: TRBV19; CDR3 protein: CASTSGGTREKLFF; CDR3 DNA: TGTGCCAGTACGTCCGGGGGTACGAGGGAAAAACTGTTTTTT
CDR3 length: 16; D gene: TRBD2; J gene: TRBJ2-7; clone size: few; V gene: TRBV28; CDR3 protein: CASSTRTSGTPYEQYF; CDR3 DNA: TGTGCCAGCAGTACGCGGACTAGCGGGACCCCCTACGAGCAGTACTTC
CDR3 length: 14; D gene: -; J gene: TRBJ1-1; clone size: -; V gene: TRBV10-3; CDR3 protein: CAISDRAPDTEAFF; CDR3 DNA: TGTGCCATCAGTGATCGCGCTCCGGACACTGAAGCTTTCTTT
CDR3 length: 15; D gene: -; J gene: TRBJ2-7; clone size: -; V gene: TRBV7-2; CDR3 protein: CASSSRHGEGYEQYF; CDR3 DNA: TGTGCCAGCAGCTCGCGTCACGGAGAGGGCTACGAGCAGTACTTC
CDR3 length: 17; D gene: -; J gene: TRBJ2-2; clone size: once; V gene: TRBV7-4; CDR3 protein: CASSLLPGLTNTGELFF; CDR3 DNA: TGTGCCAGCAGCTTGTTACCGGGACTCACGAACACCGGGGAGCTGTTTTTT
CDR3 length: 12; D gene: -; J gene: TRBJ1-5; clone size: -; V gene: TRBV19; CDR3 protein: CASKVPEGPQHF; CDR3 DNA: TGTGCCAGTAAGGTCCCCGAGGGGCCCCAGCATTTT
CDR3 length: 17; D gene: TRBD2; J gene: TRBJ2-2; clone size: -; V gene: TRBV9; CDR3 protein: CASSVEFGGSLTGELFF; CDR3 DNA: TGTGCCAGCAGCGTAGAGTTTGGCGGGAGCCTCACCGGGGAGCTGTTTTTT
CDR3 length: 16; D gene: TRBD2; J gene: TRBJ2-2; clone size: once; V gene: TRBV6-5; CDR3 protein: CASSYSRTSGTGELFF; CDR3 DNA: TGTGCCAGCAGTTACTCTCGGACTAGCGGCACCGGGGAGCTGTTTTTT
CDR3 length: 17; D gene: TRBD2; J gene: TRBJ2-7; clone size: once; V gene: TRBV5-4; CDR3 protein: CASSLPSASGTPREQYF; CDR3 DNA: TGTGCCAGCAGTCTCCCTTCGGCTAGCGGAACGCCTCGAGAGCAGTACTTC
CDR3 length: 13; D gene: TRBD1; J gene: TRBJ1-2; clone size: -; V gene: TRBV5-1; CDR3 protein: CASSSGQGIGYTF; CDR3 DNA: TGCGCCAGCAGCTCGGGACAGGGGATCGGCTACACCTTC
CDR3 length: 14; D gene: TRBD1; J gene: TRBJ1-5; clone size: -; V gene: TRBV6-6; CDR3 protein: CASSLGQGAKPQHF; CDR3 DNA: TGTGCCAGCAGTCTGGGACAGGGGGCCAAGCCCCAGCATTTT
CDR3 length: 17; D gene: TRBD2; J gene: TRBJ2-1; clone size: -; V gene: TRBV9; CDR3 protein: CASSAQTLAGGANEQFF; CDR3 DNA: TGTGCCAGCAGCGCCCAAACCCTAGCGGGAGGTGCGAATGAGCAGTTCTTC
CDR3 length: 15; D gene: -; J gene: TRBJ2-7; clone size: -; V gene: TRBV6-1; CDR3 protein: CASSMGRGASYEQYF; CDR3 DNA: TGTGCCAGCAGTATGGGTCGGGGGGCCTCCTACGAGCAGTACTTC
CDR3 length: 13; D gene: TRBD1; J gene: TRBJ2-3; clone size: -; V gene: TRBV29-1; CDR3 protein: CSVTGSSTDTQYF; CDR3 DNA: TGCAGCGTGACAGGGTCTAGCACAGATACGCAGTATTTT
CDR3 length: 13; D gene: TRBD1; J gene: TRBJ2-5; clone size: -; V gene: TRBV5-6; CDR3 protein: CASSPRQGAAQYF; CDR3 DNA: TGTGCCAGCAGCCCTCGACAGGGTGCGGCCCAGTACTTC
CDR3 length: 15; D gene: -; J gene: TRBJ2-4; clone size: once; V gene: TRBV2; CDR3 protein: CASSDEGARKNIQYF; CDR3 DNA: TGTGCCAGCAGTGACGAAGGGGCGCGGAAAAACATTCAGTACTTC
CDR3 length: 14; D gene: -; J gene: TRBJ2-7; clone size: medium-sized; V gene: TRBV29-1; CDR3 protein: CSVEVAGSSYEQYF; CDR3 DNA: TGCAGCGTTGAAGTTGCCGGGAGCTCCTACGAGCAGTACTTC
CDR3 length: 19; D gene: -; J gene: TRBJ2-6; clone size: -; V gene: TRBV10-2; CDR3 protein: CASSESDTLRSSGANVLTF; CDR3 DNA: TGCGCCAGCAGTGAGTCAGATACCCTCAGGTCCTCTGGGGCCAACGTCCTGACTTTC
CDR3 length: 17; D gene: TRBD1; J gene: TRBJ1-5; clone size: -; V gene: TRBV7-6; CDR3 protein: CASSLNSGGAGNQPQHF; CDR3 DNA: TGTGCCAGCAGCTTGAACTCAGGGGGCGCTGGCAATCAGCCCCAGCATTTT
CDR3 length: 11; D gene: -; J gene: TRBJ2-5; clone size: -; V gene: TRBV2; CDR3 protein: CASSVLETQYF; CDR3 DNA: TGTGCCAGCAGTGTTCTAGAGACCCAGTACTTC
CDR3 length: 14; D gene: -; J gene: TRBJ2-3; clone size: -; V gene: TRBV29-1; CDR3 protein: CSAEQGGYTDTQYF; CDR3 DNA: TGCAGCGCTGAACAGGGAGGATACACGGATACGCAGTATTTT
CDR3 length: 13; D gene: TRBD1; J gene: TRBJ2-1; clone size: -; V gene: TRBV5-1; CDR3 protein: CASSRTGSSEQFF; CDR3 DNA: TGCGCCAGCAGCCGGACAGGGAGCAGTGAGCAGTTCTTC
CDR3 length: 18; D gene: TRBD2; J gene: TRBJ2-2; clone size: -; V gene: TRBV4-3; CDR3 protein: CASSQATSGQRITGELFF; CDR3 DNA: TGCGCCAGCAGCCAAGCGACTAGCGGTCAAAGAATCACCGGGGAGCTGTTTTTT
CDR3 length: 16; D gene: TRBD2; J gene: TRBJ2-5; clone size: -; V gene: TRBV19; CDR3 protein: CASRPTGGGVSETQYF; CDR3 DNA: TGTGCCAGTCGACCAACGGGGGGAGGGGTATCAGAGACCCAGTACTTC